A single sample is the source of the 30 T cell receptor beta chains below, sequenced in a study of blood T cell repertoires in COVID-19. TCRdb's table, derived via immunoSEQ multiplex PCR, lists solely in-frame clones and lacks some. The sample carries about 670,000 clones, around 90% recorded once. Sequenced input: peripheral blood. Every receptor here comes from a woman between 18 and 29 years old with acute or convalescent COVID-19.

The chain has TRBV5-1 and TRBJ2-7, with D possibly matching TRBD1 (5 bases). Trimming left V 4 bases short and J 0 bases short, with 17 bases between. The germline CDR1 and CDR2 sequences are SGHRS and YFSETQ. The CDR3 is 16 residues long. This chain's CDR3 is CASSVDRQTNSYEQYF. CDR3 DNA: TGCGCCAGCAGCGTTGACCGACAGACGAACTCCTACGAGCAGTACTTC.

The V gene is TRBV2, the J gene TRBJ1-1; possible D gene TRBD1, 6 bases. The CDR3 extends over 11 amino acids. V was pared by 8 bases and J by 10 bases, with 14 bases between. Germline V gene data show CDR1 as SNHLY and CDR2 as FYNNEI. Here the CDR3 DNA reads TGTGCCAGCCCAAGAACAGGGCCAGCTTTCTTT. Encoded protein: CASPRTGPAFF. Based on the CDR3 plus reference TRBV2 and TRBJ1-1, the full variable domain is EPEVTQTPSHQVTQMGQEVILRCVPISNHLYFYWYRQILGQKVEFLVSFYNNEISEKSEIFDDQFSVERPDGSNFTLKIRSTKLEDSAMYFCASPRTGPAFFGQGTRLTVV.

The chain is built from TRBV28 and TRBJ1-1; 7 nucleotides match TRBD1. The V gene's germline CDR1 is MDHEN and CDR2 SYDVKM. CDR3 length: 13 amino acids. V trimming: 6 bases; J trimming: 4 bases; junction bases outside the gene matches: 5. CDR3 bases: TGTGCCAGCAGCCGACAGGGACGCACTGAAGCTTTCTTT. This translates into CASSRQGRTEAFF. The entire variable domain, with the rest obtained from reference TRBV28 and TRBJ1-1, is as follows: DVKVTQSSRYLVKRTGEKVFLECVQDMDHENMFWYRQDPGLGLRLIYFSYDVKMKEKGDIPEGYSVSREKKERFSLILESASTNQTSMYLCASSRQGRTEAFFGQGTRLTVV.

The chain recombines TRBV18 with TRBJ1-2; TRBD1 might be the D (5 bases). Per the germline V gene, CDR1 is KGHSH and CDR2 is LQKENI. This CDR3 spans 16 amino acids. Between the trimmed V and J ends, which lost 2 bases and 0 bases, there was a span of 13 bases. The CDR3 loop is CASSPTPDTTNYGYTF. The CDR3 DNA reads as TGTGCCAGCTCACCAACTCCGGACACAACTAACTATGGCTACACCTTC. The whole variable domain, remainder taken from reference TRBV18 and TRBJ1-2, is NAGVMQNPRHLVRRRGQEARLRCSPMKGHSHVYWYRQLPEEGLKFMVYLQKENIIDESGMPKERFSAEFPKEGPSILRIQQVVRGDSAAYFCASSPTPDTTNYGYTFGSGTRLTVV.

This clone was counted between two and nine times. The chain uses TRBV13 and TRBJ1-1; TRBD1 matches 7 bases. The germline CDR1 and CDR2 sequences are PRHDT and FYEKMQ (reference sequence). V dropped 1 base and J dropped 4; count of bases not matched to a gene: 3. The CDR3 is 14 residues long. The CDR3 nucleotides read TGTGCCAGCAGCTTAGAGGGGACAGTCACTGAAGCTTTCTTT. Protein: CASSLEGTVTEAFF.

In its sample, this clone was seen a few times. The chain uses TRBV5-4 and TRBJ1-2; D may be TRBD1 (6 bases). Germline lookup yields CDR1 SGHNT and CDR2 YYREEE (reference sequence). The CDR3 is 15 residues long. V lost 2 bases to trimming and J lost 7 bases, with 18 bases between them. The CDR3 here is CASSFRDQGRGGYTF. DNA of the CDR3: TGTGCCAGCAGCTTCAGAGACCAGGGGCGCGGTGGCTACACCTTC.

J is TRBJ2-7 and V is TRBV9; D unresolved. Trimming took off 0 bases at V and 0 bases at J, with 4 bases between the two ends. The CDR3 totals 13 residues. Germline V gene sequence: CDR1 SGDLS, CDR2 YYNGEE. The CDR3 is CASSVESSYEQYF. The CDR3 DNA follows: TGTGCCAGCAGCGTAGAGAGCTCCTACGAGCAGTACTTC.

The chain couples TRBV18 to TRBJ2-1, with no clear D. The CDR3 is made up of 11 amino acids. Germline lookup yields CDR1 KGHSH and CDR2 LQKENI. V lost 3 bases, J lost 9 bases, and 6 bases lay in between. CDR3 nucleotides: TGTGCCAGCTCACCTGTAATTGAGCAGTTCTTC. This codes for CASSPVIEQFF. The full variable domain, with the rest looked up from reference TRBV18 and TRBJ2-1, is NAGVMQNPRHLVRRRGQEARLRCSPMKGHSHVYWYRQLPEEGLKFMVYLQKENIIDESGMPKERFSAEFPKEGPSILRIQQVVRGDSAAYFCASSPVIEQFFGPGTRLTVL.

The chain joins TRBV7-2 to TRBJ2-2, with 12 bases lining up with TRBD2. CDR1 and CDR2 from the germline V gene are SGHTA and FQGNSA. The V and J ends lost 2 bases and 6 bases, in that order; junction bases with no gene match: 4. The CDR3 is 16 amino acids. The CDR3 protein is CASSLIGLAGSGELFF. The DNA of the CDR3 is TGTGCCAGCAGCTTAATTGGACTAGCGGGGTCCGGGGAGCTGTTTTTT.

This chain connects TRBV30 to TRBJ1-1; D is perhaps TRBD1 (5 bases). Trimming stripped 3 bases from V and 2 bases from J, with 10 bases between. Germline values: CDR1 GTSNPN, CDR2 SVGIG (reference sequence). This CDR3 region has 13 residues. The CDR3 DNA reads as TGTGCCTGGAGCGAAAGGGGCAACACTGAAGCTTTCTTT. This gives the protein CAWSERGNTEAFF.

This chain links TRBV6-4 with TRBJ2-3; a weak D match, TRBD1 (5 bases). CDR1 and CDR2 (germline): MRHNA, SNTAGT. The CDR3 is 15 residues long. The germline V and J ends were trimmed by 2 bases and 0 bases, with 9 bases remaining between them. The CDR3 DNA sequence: TGTGCCAGCAGTGACAGGGGCGAAAGCACAGATACGCAGTATTTT. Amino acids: CASSDRGESTDTQYF.

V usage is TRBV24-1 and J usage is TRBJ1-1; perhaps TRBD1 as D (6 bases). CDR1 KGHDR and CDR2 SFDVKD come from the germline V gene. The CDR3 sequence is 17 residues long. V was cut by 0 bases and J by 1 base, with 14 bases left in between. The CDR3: CATSDLNRDNPNTEAFF. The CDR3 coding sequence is TGTGCCACCAGTGATTTGAACCGGGACAACCCGAACACTGAAGCTTTCTTT.

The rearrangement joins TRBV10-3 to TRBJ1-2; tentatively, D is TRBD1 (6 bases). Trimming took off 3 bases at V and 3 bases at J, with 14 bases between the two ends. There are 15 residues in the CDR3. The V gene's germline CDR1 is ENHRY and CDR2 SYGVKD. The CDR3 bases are TGTGCCATCAGTGAAATAGGGGGGGACGACTATGGCTACACCTTC. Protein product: CAISEIGGDDYGYTF.

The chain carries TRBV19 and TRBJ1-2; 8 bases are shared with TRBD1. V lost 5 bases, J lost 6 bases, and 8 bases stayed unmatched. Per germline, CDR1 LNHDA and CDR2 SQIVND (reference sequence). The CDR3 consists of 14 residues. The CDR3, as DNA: TGTGCCAGTAGTCGGCAGGGGGCGCCTCATGGCTACACCTTC. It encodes CASSRQGAPHGYTF.

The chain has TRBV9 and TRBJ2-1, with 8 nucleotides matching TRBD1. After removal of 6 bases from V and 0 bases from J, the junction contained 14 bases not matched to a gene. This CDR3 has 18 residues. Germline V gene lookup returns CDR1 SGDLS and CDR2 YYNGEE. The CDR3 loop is CASNEGQGPTSSYNEQFF. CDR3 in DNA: TGTGCCAGCAACGAAGGACAGGGCCCTACTAGCTCCTACAATGAGCAGTTCTTC. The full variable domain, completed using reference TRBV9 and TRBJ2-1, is DSGVTQTPKHLITATGQRVTLRCSPRSGDLSVYWYQQSLDQGLQFLIQYYNGEERAKGNILERFSAQQFPDLHSELNLSSLELGDSALYFCASNEGQGPTSSYNEQFFGPGTRLTVL.

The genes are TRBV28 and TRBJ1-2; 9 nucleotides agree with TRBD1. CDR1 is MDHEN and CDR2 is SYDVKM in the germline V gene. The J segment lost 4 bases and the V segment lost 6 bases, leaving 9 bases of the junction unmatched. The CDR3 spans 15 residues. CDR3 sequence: CASRYTGGEAYGYTF. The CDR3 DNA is TGTGCCAGCAGATACACAGGGGGCGAGGCCTATGGCTACACCTTC.

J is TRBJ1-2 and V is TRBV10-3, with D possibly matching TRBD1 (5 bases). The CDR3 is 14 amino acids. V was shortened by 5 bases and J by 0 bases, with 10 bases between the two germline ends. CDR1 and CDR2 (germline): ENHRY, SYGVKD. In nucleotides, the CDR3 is TGTGCCATCAGTCCCCCGACAGCTAACTATGGCTACACCTTC. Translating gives CAISPPTANYGYTF.

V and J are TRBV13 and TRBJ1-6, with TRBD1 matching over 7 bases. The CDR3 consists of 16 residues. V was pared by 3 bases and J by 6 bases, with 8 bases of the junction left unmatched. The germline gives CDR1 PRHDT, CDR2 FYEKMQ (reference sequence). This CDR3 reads CASSFSPGQRNSPLHF. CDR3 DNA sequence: TGTGCCAGCAGCTTTTCCCCGGGACAGCGTAATTCACCCCTCCACTTT. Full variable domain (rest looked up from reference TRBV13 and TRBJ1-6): AAGVIQSPRHLIKEKRETATLKCYPIPRHDTVYWYQQGPGQDPQFLISFYEKMQSDKGSIPDRFSAQQFSDYHSELNMSSLELGDSALYFCASSFSPGQRNSPLHFGNGTRLTVT.

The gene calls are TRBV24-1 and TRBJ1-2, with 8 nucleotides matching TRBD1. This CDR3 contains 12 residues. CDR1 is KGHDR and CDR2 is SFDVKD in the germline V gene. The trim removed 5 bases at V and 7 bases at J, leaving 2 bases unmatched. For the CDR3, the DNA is TGTGCCACCAGTGTCGGACAGGGTGGCTACACCTTC. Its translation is CATSVGQGGYTF.

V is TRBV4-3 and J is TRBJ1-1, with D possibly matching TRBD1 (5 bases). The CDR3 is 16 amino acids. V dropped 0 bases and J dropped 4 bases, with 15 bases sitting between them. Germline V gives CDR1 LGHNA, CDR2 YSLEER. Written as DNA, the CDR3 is TGCGCCAGCAGCCAAGATCTGGGGGGAGGTGGCACTGAAGCTTTCTTT. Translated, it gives CASSQDLGGGGTEAFF.

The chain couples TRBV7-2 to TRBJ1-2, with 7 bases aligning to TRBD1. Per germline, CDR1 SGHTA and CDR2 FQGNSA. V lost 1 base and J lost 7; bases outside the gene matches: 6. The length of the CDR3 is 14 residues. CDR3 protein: CASSLGQGEGGYTF. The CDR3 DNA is TGTGCCAGCAGCTTAGGACAGGGAGAAGGTGGCTACACCTTC.

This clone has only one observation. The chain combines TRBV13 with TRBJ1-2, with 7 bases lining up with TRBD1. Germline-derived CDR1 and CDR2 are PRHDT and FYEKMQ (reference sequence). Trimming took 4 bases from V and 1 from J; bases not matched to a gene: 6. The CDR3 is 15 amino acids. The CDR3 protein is CASSSRQGLNYGYTF. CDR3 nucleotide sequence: TGTGCCAGCAGCTCTCGACAGGGACTTAACTATGGCTACACCTTC.

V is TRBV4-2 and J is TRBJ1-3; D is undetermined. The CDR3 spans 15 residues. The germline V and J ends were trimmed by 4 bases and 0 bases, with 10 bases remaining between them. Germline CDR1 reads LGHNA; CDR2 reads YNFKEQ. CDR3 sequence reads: CASSPTPSSGNTIYF. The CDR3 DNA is TGTGCCAGCAGCCCCACCCCCAGCTCTGGAAACACCATATATTTT.

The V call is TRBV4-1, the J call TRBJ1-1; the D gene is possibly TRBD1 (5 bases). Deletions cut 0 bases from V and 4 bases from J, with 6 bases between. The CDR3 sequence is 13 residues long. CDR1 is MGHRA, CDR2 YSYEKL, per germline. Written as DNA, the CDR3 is TGCGCCAGCAGCCAAGATCAGGGCACTGAAGCTTTCTTT. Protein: CASSQDQGTEAFF.

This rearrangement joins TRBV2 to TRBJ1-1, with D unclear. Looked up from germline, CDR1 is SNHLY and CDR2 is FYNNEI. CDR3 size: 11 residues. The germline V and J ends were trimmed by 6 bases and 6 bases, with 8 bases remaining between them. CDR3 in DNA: TGTGCCAGCAGAGACTTTGCTGAAGCTTTCTTT. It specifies CASRDFAEAFF.

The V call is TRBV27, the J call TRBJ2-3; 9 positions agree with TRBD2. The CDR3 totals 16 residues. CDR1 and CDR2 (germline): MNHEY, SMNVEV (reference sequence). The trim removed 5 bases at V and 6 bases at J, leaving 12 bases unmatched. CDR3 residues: CASSHPPAGGRDTQYF. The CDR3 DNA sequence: TGTGCCAGCAGTCACCCCCCAGCGGGGGGACGGGATACGCAGTATTTT.

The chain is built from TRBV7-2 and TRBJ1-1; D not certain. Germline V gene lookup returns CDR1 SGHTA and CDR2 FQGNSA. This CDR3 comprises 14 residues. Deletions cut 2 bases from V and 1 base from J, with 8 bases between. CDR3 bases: TGTGCCAGCAGCTTATATGAGGAGAACACTGAAGCTTTCTTT. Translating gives CASSLYEENTEAFF. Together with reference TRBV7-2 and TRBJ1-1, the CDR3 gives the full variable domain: GAGVSQSPSNKVTEKGKDVELRCDPISGHTALYWYRQSLGQGLEFLIYFQGNSAPDKSGLPSDRFSAERTGGSVSTLTIQRTQQEDSAVYLCASSLYEENTEAFFGQGTRLTVV.

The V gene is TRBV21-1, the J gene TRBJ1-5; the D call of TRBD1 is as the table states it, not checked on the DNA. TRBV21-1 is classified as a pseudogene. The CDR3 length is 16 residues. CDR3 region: CASNSPGQGFSQPQHF. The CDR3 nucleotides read TGTGCCAGCAATTCTCCGGGACAGGGTTTTAGTCAGCCCCAGCATTTT.

CDR3 residues: CATSDSGTGTGYTF. CDR3 sequence (DNA): TGTGCCACCAGTGATTCAGGGACAGGGACTGGCTACACCTTC. The chain has TRBV24-1 and TRBJ1-2; TRBD1 matches 9 bases. The CDR3 runs to 14 residues. J gave up 7 bases and V 2 bases, and 4 bases lay outside the gene matches. Germline CDR1 KGHDR, CDR2 SFDVKD.

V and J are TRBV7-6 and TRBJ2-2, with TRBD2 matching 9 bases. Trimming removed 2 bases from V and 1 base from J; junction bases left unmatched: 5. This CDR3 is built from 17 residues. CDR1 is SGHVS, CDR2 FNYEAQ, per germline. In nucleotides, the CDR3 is TGTGCCAGCAGCTTACTTAGCGGGGGTTTGAACACCGGGGAGCTGTTTTTT. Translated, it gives CASSLLSGGLNTGELFF.